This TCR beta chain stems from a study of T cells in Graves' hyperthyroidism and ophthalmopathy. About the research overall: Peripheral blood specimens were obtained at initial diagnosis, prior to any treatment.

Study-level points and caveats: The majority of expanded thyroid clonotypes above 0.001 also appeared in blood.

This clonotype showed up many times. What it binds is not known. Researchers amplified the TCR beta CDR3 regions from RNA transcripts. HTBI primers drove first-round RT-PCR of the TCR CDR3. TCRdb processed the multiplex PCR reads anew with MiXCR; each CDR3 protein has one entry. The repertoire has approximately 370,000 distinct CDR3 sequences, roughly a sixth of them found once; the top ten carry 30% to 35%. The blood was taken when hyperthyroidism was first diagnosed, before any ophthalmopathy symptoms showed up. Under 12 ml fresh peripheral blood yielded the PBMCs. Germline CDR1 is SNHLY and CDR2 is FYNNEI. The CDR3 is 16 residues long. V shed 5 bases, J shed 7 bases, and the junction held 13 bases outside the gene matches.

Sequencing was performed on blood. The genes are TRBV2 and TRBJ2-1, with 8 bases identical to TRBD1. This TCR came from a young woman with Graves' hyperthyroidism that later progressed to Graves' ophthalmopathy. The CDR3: CASSPGAGGLGNEQFF. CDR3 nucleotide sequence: TGTGCCAGCAGTCCCGGGGCAGGGGGCTTGGGGAATGAGCAGTTCTTC.